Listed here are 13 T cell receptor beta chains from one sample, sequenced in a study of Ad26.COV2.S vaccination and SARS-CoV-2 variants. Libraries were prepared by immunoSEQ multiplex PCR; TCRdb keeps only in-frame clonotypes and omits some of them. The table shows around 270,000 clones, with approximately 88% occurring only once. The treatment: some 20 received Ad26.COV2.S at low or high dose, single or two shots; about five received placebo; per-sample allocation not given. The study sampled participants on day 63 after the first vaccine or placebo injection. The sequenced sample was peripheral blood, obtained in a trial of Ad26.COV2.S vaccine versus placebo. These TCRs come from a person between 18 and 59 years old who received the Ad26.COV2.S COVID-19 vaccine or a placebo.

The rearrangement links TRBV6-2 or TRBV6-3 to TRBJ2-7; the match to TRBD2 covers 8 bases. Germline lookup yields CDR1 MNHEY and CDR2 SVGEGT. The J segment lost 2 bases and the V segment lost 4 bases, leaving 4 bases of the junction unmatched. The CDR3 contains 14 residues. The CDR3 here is CASSSVAGTYEQYV. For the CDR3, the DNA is TGTGCCAGCAGTTCTGTAGCGGGGACCTACGAGCAGTACGTC.

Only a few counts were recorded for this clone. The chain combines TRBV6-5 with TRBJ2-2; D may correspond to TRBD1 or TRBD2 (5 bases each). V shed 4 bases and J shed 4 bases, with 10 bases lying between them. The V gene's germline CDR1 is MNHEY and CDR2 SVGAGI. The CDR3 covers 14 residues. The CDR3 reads CASSFGTVTGELFF. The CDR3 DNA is TGTGCCAGCAGTTTTGGGACGGTCACCGGGGAGCTGTTTTTT.

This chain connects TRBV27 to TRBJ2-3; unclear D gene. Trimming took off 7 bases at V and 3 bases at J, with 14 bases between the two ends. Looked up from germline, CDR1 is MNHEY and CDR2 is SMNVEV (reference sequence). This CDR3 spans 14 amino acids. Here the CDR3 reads CASTTPGGTDTQYF. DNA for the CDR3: TGTGCCAGCACCACACCAGGTGGAACAGATACGCAGTATTTT.

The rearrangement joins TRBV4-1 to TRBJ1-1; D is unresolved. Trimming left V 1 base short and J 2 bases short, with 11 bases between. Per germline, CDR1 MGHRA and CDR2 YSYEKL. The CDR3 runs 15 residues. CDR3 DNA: TGCGCCAGCAGCCAAGTTGGGAGGGTCAACACTGAAGCTTTCTTT. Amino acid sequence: CASSQVGRVNTEAFF.

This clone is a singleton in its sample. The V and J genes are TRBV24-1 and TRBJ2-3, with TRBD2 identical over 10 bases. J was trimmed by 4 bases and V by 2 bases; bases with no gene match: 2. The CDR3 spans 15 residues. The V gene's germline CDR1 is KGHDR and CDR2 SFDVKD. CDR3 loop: CATSDSSGRADTQYF. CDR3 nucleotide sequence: TGTGCCACCAGTGATTCAAGCGGGAGGGCAGATACGCAGTATTTT.

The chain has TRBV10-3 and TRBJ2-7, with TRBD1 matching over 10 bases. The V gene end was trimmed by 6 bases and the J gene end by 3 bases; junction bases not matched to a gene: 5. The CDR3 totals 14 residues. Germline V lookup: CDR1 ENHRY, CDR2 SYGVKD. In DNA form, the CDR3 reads TGTGCCATCAGAAACCGGACAGGGGGCTACGAGCAGTACTTC. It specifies CAIRNRTGGYEQYF.

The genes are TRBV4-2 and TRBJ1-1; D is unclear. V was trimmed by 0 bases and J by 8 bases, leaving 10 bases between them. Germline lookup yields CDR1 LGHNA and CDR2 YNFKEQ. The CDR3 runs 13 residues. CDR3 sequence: CASSQEGYREAFF. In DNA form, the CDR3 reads TGTGCCAGCAGCCAAGAAGGGTATAGGGAAGCTTTCTTT.

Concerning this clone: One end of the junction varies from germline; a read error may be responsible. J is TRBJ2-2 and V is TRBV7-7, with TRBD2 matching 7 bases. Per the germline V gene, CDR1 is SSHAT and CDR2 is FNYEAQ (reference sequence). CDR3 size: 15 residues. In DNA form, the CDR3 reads TGTGCTAGCAGCGCGAAGCGGGGTAGCACCGGGGAGCTGTTTTTT. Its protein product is CASSAKRGSTGELFF.

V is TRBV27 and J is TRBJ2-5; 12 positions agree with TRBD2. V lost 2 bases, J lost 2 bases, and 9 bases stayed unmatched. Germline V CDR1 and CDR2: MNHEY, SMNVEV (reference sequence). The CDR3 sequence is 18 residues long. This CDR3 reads CASSLGLAGGPWQETQYF. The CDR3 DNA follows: TGTGCCAGCAGTTTAGGGCTAGCGGGAGGGCCCTGGCAAGAGACCCAGTACTTC.

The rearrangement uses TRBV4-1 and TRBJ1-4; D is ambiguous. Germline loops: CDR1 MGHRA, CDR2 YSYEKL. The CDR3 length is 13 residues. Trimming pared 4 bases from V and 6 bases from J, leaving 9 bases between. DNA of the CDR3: TGCGCCAGCAGCCCCCTTATGGATGAAAAACTGTTTTTT. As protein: CASSPLMDEKLFF.

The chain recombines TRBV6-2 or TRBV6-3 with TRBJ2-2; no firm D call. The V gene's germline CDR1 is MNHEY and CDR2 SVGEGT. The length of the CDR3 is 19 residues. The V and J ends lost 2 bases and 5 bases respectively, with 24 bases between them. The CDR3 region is CASSYPRRMNVGITGELFF. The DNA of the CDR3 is TGTGCCAGCAGTTACCCCAGGCGGATGAACGTGGGAATTACCGGGGAGCTGTTTTTT.

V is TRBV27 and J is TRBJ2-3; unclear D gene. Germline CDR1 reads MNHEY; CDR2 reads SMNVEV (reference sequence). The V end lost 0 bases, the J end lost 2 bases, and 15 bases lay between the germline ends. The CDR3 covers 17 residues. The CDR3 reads CASSLSRRPLFTDTQYF. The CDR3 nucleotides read TGTGCCAGCAGTTTATCCCGCAGGCCTCTCTTCACAGATACGCAGTATTTT.

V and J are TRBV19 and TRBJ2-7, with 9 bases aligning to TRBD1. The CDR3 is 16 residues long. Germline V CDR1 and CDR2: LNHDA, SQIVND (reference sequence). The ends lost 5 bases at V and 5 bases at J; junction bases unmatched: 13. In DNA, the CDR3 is TGTGCCAGTAGTCTCACCGGGACAGGGACTTTCGACGAGCAGTACTTC. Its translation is CASSLTGTGTFDEQYF.